These 17 T cell receptor beta chains originate from one sample sequenced in a study of siplizumab effects on memory and regulatory T cells. The method was immunoSEQ multiplex PCR; TCRdb's version includes in-frame clones alone and lacks a portion of them. Of around 78,000 clones listed, 75% to 95% are singletons. The sample comprised CD8+ T cells sorted from blood. Receptors were obtained from a human donor in good health.

This clone was counted between two and nine times. V and J are TRBV6-1 and TRBJ1-2; tentatively, D is TRBD1 (6 bases). V lost 8 bases to trimming and J lost 4 bases, with 11 bases between them. The CDR3 is made up of 12 amino acids. Germline CDR1 reads MNHNS; CDR2 reads SASEGT. CDR3 loop: CASGRGAYGYTF. Written as DNA, the CDR3 is TGTGCCAGCGGCAGGGGAGCCTATGGCTACACCTTC.

The J gene is TRBJ2-2, the V gene TRBV4-1, with D unresolved. V lost 2 bases, J lost 0 bases, and 13 bases lay in between. The CDR3 covers 17 residues. Germline CDR1 MGHRA, CDR2 YSYEKL. CDR3 loop: CASSQPPAGANTGELFF. The CDR3 DNA reads TGCGCCAGCAGCCAACCTCCGGCAGGAGCGAACACCGGGGAGCTGTTTTTT.

V is TRBV11-2 and J is TRBJ2-7; no clear D. The V end was cut by 0 bases, the J end by 0 bases, with 3 bases between. Germline V gene lookup returns CDR1 SGHAT and CDR2 FQNNGV. CDR3 length equals 13 residues. The CDR3 here is CASSLDRSYEQYF. The CDR3 nucleotides are TGTGCCAGCAGCTTAGACCGCTCCTACGAGCAGTACTTC.

The V gene is TRBV18, the J gene TRBJ1-4, with unresolved D. V lost 2 bases to trimming and J lost 7 bases, with 17 bases between them. The CDR3 loop spans 16 amino acids. CDR1 and CDR2 (germline): KGHSH, LQKENI. The CDR3: CASSPEAPGGAEKLFF. CDR3 nucleotides: TGTGCCAGCTCACCAGAGGCCCCGGGCGGAGCTGAAAAACTGTTTTTT.

V is TRBV11-2 and J is TRBJ2-1; D ambiguous. This CDR3 has 15 amino acids. Germline lookup yields CDR1 SGHAT and CDR2 FQNNGV. V was shortened by 2 bases and J by 6 bases, with 14 bases between the two germline ends. The CDR3 region has the DNA TGTGCCAGCAGCTTATACACCAGCCAACTCAATGAGCAGTTCTTC. Protein: CASSLYTSQLNEQFF.

This chain connects TRBV25-1 to TRBJ2-7; maybe TRBD2 (6 bases). Trimming took off 10 bases at V and 3 bases at J, with 19 bases between the two ends. The CDR3 is 14 residues long. CDR1 MGHDK and CDR2 SYGVNS come from the germline V gene. In nucleotides, the CDR3 is TGTGCCACCTCCCCCCAGCGGGTAAGCTACGAGCAGTACTTC. This encodes CATSPQRVSYEQYF.

The chain employs TRBV10-2 and TRBJ2-7; TRBD1 matches at 8 bases. CDR1 is WSHSY and CDR2 is SAAADI in the germline V gene. The CDR3 extends over 16 amino acids. With 7 bases clipped from V and 13 bases from J, the junction kept 24 bases outside the gene matches. CDR3: CASTGQGVADLRWFYF. Here the CDR3 DNA reads TGCGCCAGCACCGGACAGGGCGTAGCGGACCTACGTTGGTTTTACTTC.

The J gene is TRBJ2-3, the V gene TRBV9; 12 positions agree with TRBD2. After removal of 3 bases from V and 0 bases from J, the junction contained 8 bases not matched to a gene. This CDR3 is 18 amino acids long. The germline CDR1 and CDR2 sequences are SGDLS and YYNGEE. CDR3: CASSEGLAGRLSTDTQYF. The CDR3 nucleotides read TGTGCCAGCAGCGAGGGACTAGCGGGCCGCCTTAGCACAGATACGCAGTATTTT. The variable domain in full, with the rest retrieved from reference TRBV9 and TRBJ2-3, is DSGVTQTPKHLITATGQRVTLRCSPRSGDLSVYWYQQSLDQGLQFLIQYYNGEERAKGNILERFSAQQFPDLHSELNLSSLELGDSALYFCASSEGLAGRLSTDTQYFGPGTRLTVL.

The chain recombines TRBV5-4 with TRBJ2-1, with 7 bases matching TRBD2. The CDR3 sequence is 12 residues long. J lost 9 bases, V lost 1 base, and 1 base had no gene match. CDR1 is SGHNT, CDR2 YYREEE, per germline (reference sequence). The CDR3 nucleotides read TGTGCCAGCAGCTTGACGGGAGGTGAGCAGTTCTTC. Its protein product is CASSLTGGEQFF.

The chain couples TRBV9 to TRBJ2-3; TRBD2 matches 15 bases. The CDR3 is made up of 17 amino acids. CDR1 and CDR2 (germline): SGDLS, YYNGEE. Trimming at V came to 4 bases and at J to 5 bases, leaving 8 bases not matched to a gene. Here the CDR3 reads CASSPGTSGRLVDTQYF. CDR3 nucleotide sequence: TGTGCCAGCAGCCCAGGGACTAGCGGGAGGTTGGTAGATACGCAGTATTTT.

This sequence joins TRBV7-9 and TRBJ2-7; the D gene could be TRBD1 or TRBD2 (6 bases each). The V gene lost 5 bases and the J gene lost 5 bases, with 16 bases spanning the gap. The CDR3 contains 14 residues. Germline values: CDR1 SEHNR, CDR2 FQNEAQ (reference sequence). CDR3 DNA sequence: TGTGCCAGCAGCGCAGACATCGGGGGCCACGAGCAGTACTTC. It is translated as CASSADIGGHEQYF.

The table lists this clone with a count of one. The CDR3, as DNA: TGTGCCAGCAGCCCCAGACTTCGCAATGAGCAGTTCTTC. Translated, it gives CASSPRLRNEQFF. The rearrangement links TRBV9 to TRBJ2-1, with D uncertain. Trimming removed 4 bases from V and 6 bases from J, with 11 bases in between. CDR3 size: 13 residues. Germline V gene sequence: CDR1 SGDLS, CDR2 YYNGEE.

This chain uses TRBV2 with TRBJ2-7, with TRBD2 matching over 8 bases. Trimming at V came to 4 bases and at J to 4 bases, leaving 6 bases not matched to a gene. Germline V gene sequence: CDR1 SNHLY, CDR2 FYNNEI. The CDR3 has 14 residues. This CDR3 is CASSVYSGSYEQYF. In DNA form, the CDR3 reads TGTGCCAGCAGTGTATACAGCGGGAGTTACGAGCAGTACTTC.

The rearrangement joins TRBV7-2 to TRBJ2-7; a weak D match, TRBD2 (6 bases). CDR1 and CDR2 (germline): SGHTA, FQGNSA. V lost 2 bases to trimming and J lost 2 bases, with 13 bases between them. This CDR3 spans 15 amino acids. CDR3 bases: TGTGCCAGCAGCTTAATGGGAGGCTCTGCCTACGAGCAGTACTTC. Amino acids: CASSLMGGSAYEQYF.

This clone was recorded only once. J is TRBJ1-3 and V is TRBV6-5; 7 bases are shared with TRBD1. Losses at the gene ends were 0 bases for V and 0 bases for J; bases not matched to a gene: 2. The V gene's germline CDR1 is MNHEY and CDR2 SVGAGI. There are 16 residues in the CDR3. CDR3 coding DNA: TGTGCCAGCAGTTACTCCGGACAGGACTCTGGAAACACCATATATTTT. Protein: CASSYSGQDSGNTIYF.

The genes are TRBV14 and TRBJ2-5; D is unresolved. In germline, CDR1 is SGHDN, CDR2 FVKESK. CDR3 length equals 13 residues. The V gene lost 3 bases and the J gene lost 6 bases, with 11 bases spanning the gap. The CDR3 protein is CASSQDPWQTQYF. CDR3 DNA sequence: TGTGCCAGCAGCCAGGACCCTTGGCAGACCCAGTACTTC. Full variable domain (outside the CDR3, taken from reference TRBV14 and TRBJ2-5): EAGVTQFPSHSVIEKGQTVTLRCDPISGHDNLYWYRRVMGKEIKFLLHFVKESKQDESGMPNNRFLAERTGGTYSTLKVQPAELEDSGVYFCASSQDPWQTQYFGPGTRLLVL.

V and J are TRBV6-1 and TRBJ1-1; TRBD1 might be the D (5 bases). CDR1 and CDR2 from the germline V gene are MNHNS and SASEGT. Trimming stripped 9 bases from V and 10 bases from J, with 12 bases between. The CDR3 extends over 10 amino acids. CDR3 DNA: TGTGCCAGGCACGGGGGAGTAGCTTTCTTT. This sequence encodes CARHGGVAFF.